This record looks at one T cell receptor (beta chain) sequence and its context. The antigen is undetermined. This record comes from a study of metastatic and nonmetastatic thyroid tumors. Overall study results and limits: In blood and tumor, TCR beta diversity was reportedly significantly higher in malignant thyroid tumors than in benign nodules.

Original analysis: Differences in CDR3 between clinicopathological groups were drawn on to build a classifier intended to discriminate distant-metastatic papillary thyroid cancer patients. Via MiXCR, TCRdb re-called the PCR reads. Clone size and V and J calls follow TCRdb, not the original study. The sample contains about 85,000 clones, roughly 8.6% of which appear only once. Thyroid surgery took place with no prior treatment in any patient. V shed 5 bases and J shed 2 bases, with 10 bases lying between them. This CDR3 has 13 residues. From germline, CDR1 is SGHNT and CDR2 YYREEE (reference sequence).

The receptor's source is a female donor with papillary thyroid cancer or a benign thyroid nodule (not recorded which). Some clones in this sample may be carry-over from other donors' samples. The sequenced material came from blood. The chain links TRBV5-4 to TRBJ2-5; D possibly uses TRBD1 or TRBD2 (5 bases each). The CDR3 nucleotides read TGTGCCAGCAGTCCCGGGGCGCAAGAGACCCAGTACTTC. It is translated as CASSPGAQETQYF.